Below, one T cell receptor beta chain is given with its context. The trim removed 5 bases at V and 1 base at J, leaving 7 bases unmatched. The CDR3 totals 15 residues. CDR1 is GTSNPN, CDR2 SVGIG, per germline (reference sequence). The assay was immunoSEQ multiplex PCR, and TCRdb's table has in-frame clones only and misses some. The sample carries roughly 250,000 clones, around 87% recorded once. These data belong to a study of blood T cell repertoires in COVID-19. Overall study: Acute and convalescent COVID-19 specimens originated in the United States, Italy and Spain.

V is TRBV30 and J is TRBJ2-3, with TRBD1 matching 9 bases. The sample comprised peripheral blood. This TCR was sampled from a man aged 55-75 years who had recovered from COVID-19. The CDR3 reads CAWEQQGARTDTQYF. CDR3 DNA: TGTGCCTGGGAACAACAGGGGGCCCGCACAGATACGCAGTATTTT. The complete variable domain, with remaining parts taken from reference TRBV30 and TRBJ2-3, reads SQTIHQWPATLVQPVGSPLSLECTVEGTSNPNLYWYRQAAGRGLQLLFYSVGIGQISSEVPQNLSASRPQDRQFILSSKKLLLSDSGFYLCAWEQQGARTDTQYFGPGTRLTVL.